The entry below describes one T cell receptor (beta chain). The trim removed 3 bases at V and 1 base at J, leaving 11 bases unmatched. The germline gives CDR1 GTSNPN, CDR2 SVGIG (reference sequence). The length of the CDR3 is 17 residues. The source of the sample is a study of blood T cell repertoires in COVID-19. For the study at large: Italy, Spain and the United States were the sources of the convalescent and acute COVID-19 samples.

Sequencing used immunoSEQ multiplex PCR; TCRdb keeps in-frame clones, though not all of them. Here the sample spans approximately 200,000 clones, more than 80% being singletons. The rearrangement uses TRBV30 and TRBJ2-7; 11 nucleotides match TRBD2. The TCR sequence derives from a man aged 25-45 years who had recovered from COVID-19. Source material: PBMCs or T cells enriched from blood (not recorded which). The CDR3 loop is CAWSRAGTSGLSYEQYF. For the CDR3, the DNA is TGTGCCTGGAGCCGAGCAGGGACTAGCGGACTATCCTACGAGCAGTACTTC. The full variable domain, with the rest looked up from reference TRBV30 and TRBJ2-7, is SQTIHQWPATLVQPVGSPLSLECTVEGTSNPNLYWYRQAAGRGLQLLFYSVGIGQISSEVPQNLSASRPQDRQFILSSKKLLLSDSGFYLCAWSRAGTSGLSYEQYFGPGTRLTVT.